This TCR beta chain was sequenced during a study of T cells in Graves' hyperthyroidism and ophthalmopathy. Whole-study context: Peripheral blood was secured at the point of initial diagnosis, before any treatment.

The V gene's germline CDR1 is LGHDT and CDR2 YNNKEL (reference sequence). This CDR3 comprises 17 residues. J was trimmed by 1 base and V by 4 bases; bases with no gene match: 11. The investigators amplified TCR beta CDR3 regions from RNA transcripts. The HTBI primer set was used in a first-round RT-PCR of the TCR CDR3. TCRdb called the multiplex PCR reads again in MiXCR, with one record for every CDR3 protein. The sample has about 260,000 distinct CDR3 sequences, 16% seen once. Broader study findings: Stable hyperthyroidism was told apart from ophthalmopathy by a model built on 13 V-J features.

This clonotype was counted ten times or more. Its specificity is not known. V is TRBV3-1 and J is TRBJ2-5, with TRBD2 matching over 8 bases. The sequenced sample was blood. The clonotype comes from a woman aged 18-29 years with Graves' ophthalmopathy. The DNA for the CDR3 is TGTGCCAGCAGCCTTACCTCAGCGGGGGCCCTCCAAGAGACCCAGTACTTC. This sequence encodes CASSLTSAGALQETQYF.